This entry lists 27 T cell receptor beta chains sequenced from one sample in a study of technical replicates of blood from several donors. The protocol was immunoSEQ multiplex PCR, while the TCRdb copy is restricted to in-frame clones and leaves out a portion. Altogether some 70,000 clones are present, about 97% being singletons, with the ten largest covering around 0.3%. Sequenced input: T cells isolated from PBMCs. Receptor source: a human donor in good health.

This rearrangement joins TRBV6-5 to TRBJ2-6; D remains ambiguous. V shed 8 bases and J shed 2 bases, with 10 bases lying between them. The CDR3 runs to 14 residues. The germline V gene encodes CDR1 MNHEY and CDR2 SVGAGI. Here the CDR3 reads CASLTVAGANVLTF. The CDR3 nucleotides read TGTGCCAGCCTAACTGTAGCTGGGGCCAACGTCCTGACTTTC.

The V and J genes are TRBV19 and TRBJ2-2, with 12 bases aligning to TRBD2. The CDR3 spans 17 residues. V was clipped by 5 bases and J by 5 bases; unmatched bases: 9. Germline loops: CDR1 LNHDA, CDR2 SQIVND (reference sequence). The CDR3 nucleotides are TGTGCCAGTAGTCCAGCTAGCGGGAGGGCTGGGACCGGGGAGCTGTTTTTT. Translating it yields CASSPASGRAGTGELFF. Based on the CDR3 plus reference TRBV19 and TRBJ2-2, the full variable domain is DGGITQSPKYLFRKEGQNVTLSCEQNLNHDAMYWYRQDPGQGLRLIYYSQIVNDFQKGDIAEGYSVSREKKESFPLTVTSAQKNPTAFYLCASSPASGRAGTGELFFGEGSRLTVL.

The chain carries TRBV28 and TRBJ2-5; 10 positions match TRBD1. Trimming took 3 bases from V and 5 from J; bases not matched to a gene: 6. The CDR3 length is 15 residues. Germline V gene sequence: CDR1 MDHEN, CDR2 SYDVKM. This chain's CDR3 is CASSLETGGSETQYF. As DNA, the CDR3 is TGTGCCAGCAGTTTGGAGACAGGGGGCAGTGAGACCCAGTACTTC.

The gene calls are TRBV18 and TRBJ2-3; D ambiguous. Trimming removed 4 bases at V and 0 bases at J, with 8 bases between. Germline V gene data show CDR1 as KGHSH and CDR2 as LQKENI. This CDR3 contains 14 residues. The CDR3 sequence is CASSLASSTDTQYF. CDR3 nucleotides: TGTGCCAGCTCACTAGCCTCTAGCACAGATACGCAGTATTTT. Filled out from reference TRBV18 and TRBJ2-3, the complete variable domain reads NAGVMQNPRHLVRRRGQEARLRCSPMKGHSHVYWYRQLPEEGLKFMVYLQKENIIDESGMPKERFSAEFPKEGPSILRIQQVVRGDSAAYFCASSLASSTDTQYFGPGTRLTVL.

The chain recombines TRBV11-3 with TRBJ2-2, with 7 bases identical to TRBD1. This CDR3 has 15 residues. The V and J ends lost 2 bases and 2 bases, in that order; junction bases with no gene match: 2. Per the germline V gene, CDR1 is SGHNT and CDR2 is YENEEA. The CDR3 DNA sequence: TGTGCCAGCAGCTTAATAGGGGGCAACACCGGGGAGCTGTTTTTT. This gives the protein CASSLIGGNTGELFF.

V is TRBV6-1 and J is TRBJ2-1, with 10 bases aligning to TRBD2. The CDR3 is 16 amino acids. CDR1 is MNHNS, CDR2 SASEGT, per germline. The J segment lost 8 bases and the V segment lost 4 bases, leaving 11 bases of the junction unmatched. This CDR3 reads CASSVGLAGDIDEQFF. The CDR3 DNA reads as TGTGCCAGCAGTGTCGGTCTAGCGGGAGATATAGATGAGCAGTTCTTC.

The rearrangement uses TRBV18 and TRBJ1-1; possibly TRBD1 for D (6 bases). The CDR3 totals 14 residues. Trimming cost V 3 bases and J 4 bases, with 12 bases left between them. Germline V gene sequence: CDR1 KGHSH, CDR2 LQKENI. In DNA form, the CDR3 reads TGTGCCAGCTCACCTGTCGGGGGGGCCACTGAAGCTTTCTTT. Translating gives CASSPVGGATEAFF.

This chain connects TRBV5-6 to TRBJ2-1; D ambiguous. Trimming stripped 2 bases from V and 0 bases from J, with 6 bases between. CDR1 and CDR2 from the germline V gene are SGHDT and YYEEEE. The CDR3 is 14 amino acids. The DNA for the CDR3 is TGTGCCAGCAGCTTTGGTAGCTCCTACAATGAGCAGTTCTTC. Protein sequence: CASSFGSSYNEQFF.

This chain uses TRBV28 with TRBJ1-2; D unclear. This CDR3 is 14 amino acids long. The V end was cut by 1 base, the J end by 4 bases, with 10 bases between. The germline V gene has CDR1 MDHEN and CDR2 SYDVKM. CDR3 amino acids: CASSLSQVLYGYTF. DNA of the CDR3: TGTGCCAGCAGTTTATCTCAGGTACTCTATGGCTACACCTTC.

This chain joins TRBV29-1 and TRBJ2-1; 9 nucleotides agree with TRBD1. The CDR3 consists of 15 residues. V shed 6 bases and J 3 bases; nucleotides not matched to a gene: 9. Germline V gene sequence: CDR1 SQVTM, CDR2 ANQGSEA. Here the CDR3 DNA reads TGCAGCGTGACGACCCGGACAGGGGACTACAATGAGCAGTTCTTC. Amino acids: CSVTTRTGDYNEQFF.

The CDR3 is CASSPDRIKAYEQYF. CDR3 DNA: TGTGCCAGTAGTCCCGACAGGATTAAGGCCTACGAGCAGTACTTC. The V call is TRBV19, the J call TRBJ2-7; D might be TRBD1 (6 bases). CDR3 length equals 15 residues. From germline, CDR1 is LNHDA and CDR2 SQIVND (reference sequence). V dropped 5 bases and J dropped 2 bases, with 16 bases sitting between them.

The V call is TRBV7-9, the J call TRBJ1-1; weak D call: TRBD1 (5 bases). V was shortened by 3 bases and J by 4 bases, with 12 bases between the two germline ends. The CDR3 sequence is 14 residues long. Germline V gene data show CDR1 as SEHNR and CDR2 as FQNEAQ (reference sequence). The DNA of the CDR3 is TGTGCCAGCAGCTTCACACAGGCACTCACTGAAGCTTTCTTT. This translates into CASSFTQALTEAFF.

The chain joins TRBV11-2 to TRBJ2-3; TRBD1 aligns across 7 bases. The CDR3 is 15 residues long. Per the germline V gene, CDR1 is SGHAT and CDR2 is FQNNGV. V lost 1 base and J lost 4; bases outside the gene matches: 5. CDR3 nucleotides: TGTGCCAGCAGCTTAGTAGGGGGCCCCTCAGATACGCAGTATTTT. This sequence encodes CASSLVGGPSDTQYF.

In nucleotides, the CDR3 is TGTGCCAGTAGTATTAGTAGGGGGAGACAGGGGAACACTGAAGCTTTCTTT. This sequence encodes CASSISRGRQGNTEAFF. This rearrangement joins TRBV19 to TRBJ1-1, with 7 bases aligning to TRBD1. The CDR3 sequence is 17 residues long. The germline CDR1 and CDR2 sequences are LNHDA and SQIVND (reference sequence). V lost 3 bases, J lost 1 base, and 11 bases stayed unmatched.

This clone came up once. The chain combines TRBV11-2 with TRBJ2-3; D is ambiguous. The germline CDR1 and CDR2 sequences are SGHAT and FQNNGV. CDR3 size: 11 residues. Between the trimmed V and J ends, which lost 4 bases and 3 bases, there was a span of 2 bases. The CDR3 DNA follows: TGTGCCAGCAGCTCAACAGATACGCAGTATTTT. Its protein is CASSSTDTQYF. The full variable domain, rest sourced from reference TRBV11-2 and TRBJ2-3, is EAGVAQSPRYKIIEKRQSVAFWCNPISGHATLYWYQQILGQGPKLLIQFQNNGVVDDSQLPKDRFSAERLKGVDSTLKIQPAKLEDSAVYLCASSSTDTQYFGPGTRLTVL.

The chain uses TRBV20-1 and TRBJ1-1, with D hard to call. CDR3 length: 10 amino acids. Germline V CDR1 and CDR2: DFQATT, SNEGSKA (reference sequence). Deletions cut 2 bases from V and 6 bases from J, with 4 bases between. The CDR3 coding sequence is TGCAGTGCTAGACTCGCTGAAGCTTTCTTT. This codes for CSARLAEAFF.

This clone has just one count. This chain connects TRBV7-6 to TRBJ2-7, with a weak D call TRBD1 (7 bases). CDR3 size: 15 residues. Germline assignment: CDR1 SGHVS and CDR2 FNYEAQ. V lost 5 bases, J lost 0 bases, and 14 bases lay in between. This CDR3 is CASSPDRTISYEQYF. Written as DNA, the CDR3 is TGTGCCAGCAGCCCGGACAGGACTATCTCCTACGAGCAGTACTTC.

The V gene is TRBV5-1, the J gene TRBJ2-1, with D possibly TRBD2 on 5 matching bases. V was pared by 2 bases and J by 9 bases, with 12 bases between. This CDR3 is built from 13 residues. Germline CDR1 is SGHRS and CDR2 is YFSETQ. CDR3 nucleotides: TGCGCCAGCAGCTTACGTACGGGAATTGAGCAGTTCTTC. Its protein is CASSLRTGIEQFF. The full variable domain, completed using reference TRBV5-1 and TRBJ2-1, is KAGVTQTPRYLIKTRGQQVTLSCSPISGHRSVSWYQQTPGQGLQFLFEYFSETQRNKGNFPGRFSGRQFSNSRSEMNVSTLELGDSALYLCASSLRTGIEQFFGPGTRLTVL.

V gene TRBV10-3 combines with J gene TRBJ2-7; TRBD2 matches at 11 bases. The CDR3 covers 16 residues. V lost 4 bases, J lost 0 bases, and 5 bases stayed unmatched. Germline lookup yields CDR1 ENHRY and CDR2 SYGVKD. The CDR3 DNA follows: TGTGCCATCAGTGGGCTGGGACTAGCGGACTCCTACGAGCAGTACTTC. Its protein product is CAISGLGLADSYEQYF.

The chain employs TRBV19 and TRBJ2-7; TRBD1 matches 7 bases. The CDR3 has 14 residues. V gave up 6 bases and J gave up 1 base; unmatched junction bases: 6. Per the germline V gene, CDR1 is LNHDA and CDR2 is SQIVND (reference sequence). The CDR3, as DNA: TGTGCCAGTAGAGGACAGGCCCGATCCTACGAGCAGTACTTC. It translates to CASRGQARSYEQYF.

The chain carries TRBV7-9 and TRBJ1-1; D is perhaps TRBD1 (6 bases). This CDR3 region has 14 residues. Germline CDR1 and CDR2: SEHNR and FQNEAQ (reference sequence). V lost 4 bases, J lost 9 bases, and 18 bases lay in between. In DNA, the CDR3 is TGTGCCAGCAGCTCAACCCCGGTGGGGGCTCAAGCTTTCTTT. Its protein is CASSSTPVGAQAFF.

This CDR3 reads CAWREAGGAGEKLFF. CDR3 nucleotides: TGTGCCTGGAGAGAAGCAGGGGGCGCAGGTGAAAAACTGTTTTTT. The J gene is TRBJ1-4, the V gene TRBV30, with 8 bases fitting TRBD1. Germline assignment: CDR1 GTSNPN and CDR2 SVGIG (reference sequence). The V gene end was trimmed by 3 bases and the J gene end by 7 bases; junction bases not matched to a gene: 10. This CDR3 has 15 amino acids.

This CDR3 reads CASSLGLAMSTDTQYF. CDR3 bases: TGCGCCAGCAGTTTAGGACTAGCGATGAGCACAGATACGCAGTATTTT. The chain joins TRBV5-1 to TRBJ2-3; 9 nucleotides match TRBD2. Per the germline V gene, CDR1 is SGHRS and CDR2 is YFSETQ. V shed 5 bases and J 0 bases; nucleotides not matched to a gene: 7. This CDR3 spans 16 amino acids. The variable domain in full, with the rest retrieved from reference TRBV5-1 and TRBJ2-3, is KAGVTQTPRYLIKTRGQQVTLSCSPISGHRSVSWYQQTPGQGLQFLFEYFSETQRNKGNFPGRFSGRQFSNSRSEMNVSTLELGDSALYLCASSLGLAMSTDTQYFGPGTRLTVL.

The CDR3 spells CASSNPGLNPYEQYF. The CDR3, as DNA: TGTGCCAGCAGTAATCCGGGACTTAACCCCTACGAGCAGTACTTC. The genes are TRBV28 and TRBJ2-7, with a tentative D call TRBD2 (6 bases). This CDR3 has 15 amino acids. The germline V gene encodes CDR1 MDHEN and CDR2 SYDVKM. V lost 5 bases and J 2 bases, leaving 16 bases between the germline ends.

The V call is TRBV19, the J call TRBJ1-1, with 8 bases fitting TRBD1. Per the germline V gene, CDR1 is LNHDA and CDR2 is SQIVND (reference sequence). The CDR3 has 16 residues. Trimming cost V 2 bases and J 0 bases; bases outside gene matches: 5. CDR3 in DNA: TGTGCCAGTAGTATACTCAGGGGGCGGATGAACACTGAAGCTTTCTTT. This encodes CASSILRGRMNTEAFF. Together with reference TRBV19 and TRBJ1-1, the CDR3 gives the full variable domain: DGGITQSPKYLFRKEGQNVTLSCEQNLNHDAMYWYRQDPGQGLRLIYYSQIVNDFQKGDIAEGYSVSREKKESFPLTVTSAQKNPTAFYLCASSILRGRMNTEAFFGQGTRLTVV.

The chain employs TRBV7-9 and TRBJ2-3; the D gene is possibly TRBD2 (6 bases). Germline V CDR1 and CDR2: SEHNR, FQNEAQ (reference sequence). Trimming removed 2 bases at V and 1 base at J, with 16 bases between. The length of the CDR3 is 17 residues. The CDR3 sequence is CASSLFRAGWGTDTQYF. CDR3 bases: TGTGCCAGCAGCTTATTCCGAGCGGGTTGGGGCACAGATACGCAGTATTTT.

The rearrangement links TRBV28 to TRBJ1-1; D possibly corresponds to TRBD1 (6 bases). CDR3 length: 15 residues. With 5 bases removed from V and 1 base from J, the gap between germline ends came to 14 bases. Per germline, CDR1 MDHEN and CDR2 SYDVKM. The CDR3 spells CASSLGDTENTEAFF. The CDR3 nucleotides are TGTGCCAGCAGTCTCGGGGACACGGAGAACACTGAAGCTTTCTTT. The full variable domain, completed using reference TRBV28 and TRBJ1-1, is DVKVTQSSRYLVKRTGEKVFLECVQDMDHENMFWYRQDPGLGLRLIYFSYDVKMKEKGDIPEGYSVSREKKERFSLILESASTNQTSMYLCASSLGDTENTEAFFGQGTRLTVV.